One sample yielded the 17 T cell receptor beta chains listed below, sequenced in a study of cytomegalovirus exposure and HLA in healthy donors. Researchers ran the PCR with 60 Vbeta and 13 Jbeta primers. Assay used: immunoSEQ multiplex PCR; TCRdb lists only in-frame clones, some missing. The sample carries about 190,000 clones, 81% recorded once. Sequenced sample: PBMCs. These receptors were obtained from a man between 18 and 29 years old in good health and CMV-seronegative.

CDR3 loop: CAWSVPGLAGLSRTYNEQFF. The CDR3 nucleotides read TGTGCCTGGAGTGTACCGGGACTAGCGGGTCTGTCAAGGACCTACAATGAGCAGTTCTTC. The rearrangement links TRBV30 to TRBJ2-1, with 12 bases aligning to TRBD2. The CDR3 length is 20 residues. V dropped 0 bases and J dropped 2; count of bases not matched to a gene: 14. The germline CDR1 and CDR2 sequences are GTSNPN and SVGIG (reference sequence).

This clone has just one count. V is TRBV10-3 and J is TRBJ1-4; D is ambiguous. The CDR3 sequence is 12 residues long. V was cut by 6 bases and J by 7 bases, with 9 bases left in between. The germline V gene encodes CDR1 ENHRY and CDR2 SYGVKD. CDR3 in amino acids: CAIRGEVEKLFF. CDR3 nucleotides: TGTGCCATCAGGGGTGAGGTTGAAAAACTGTTTTTT.

This sequence joins TRBV6-5 and TRBJ2-2; 8 nucleotides agree with TRBD1. The CDR3 is 15 residues long. The V segment lost 4 bases and the J segment 3 bases; nucleotides outside the gene matches: 4. Germline V gene data show CDR1 as MNHEY and CDR2 as SVGAGI. CDR3 in amino acids: CASSFQTGDTGELFF. The DNA of the CDR3 is TGTGCCAGCAGTTTTCAGACAGGGGACACCGGGGAGCTGTTTTTT.

This clone has just one count. The chain carries TRBV28 and TRBJ1-5; 7 bases are a match to TRBD1. The V and J ends lost 4 bases and 4 bases, in that order; junction bases with no gene match: 10. CDR1 is MDHEN, CDR2 SYDVKM, per germline. The CDR3 runs 16 residues. The CDR3 loop is CASSSDRQGRNQPQHF. CDR3 coding DNA: TGTGCCAGCAGTTCCGACCGACAGGGCAGGAATCAGCCCCAGCATTTT. The variable domain in full, with the rest retrieved from reference TRBV28 and TRBJ1-5, is DVKVTQSSRYLVKRTGEKVFLECVQDMDHENMFWYRQDPGLGLRLIYFSYDVKMKEKGDIPEGYSVSREKKERFSLILESASTNQTSMYLCASSSDRQGRNQPQHFGDGTRLSIL.

The chain combines TRBV27 with TRBJ2-7; 11 bases agree with TRBD2. This CDR3 region has 16 residues. The V segment lost 4 bases and the J segment 3 bases; nucleotides outside the gene matches: 8. In germline, CDR1 is MNHEY, CDR2 SMNVEV (reference sequence). Here the CDR3 DNA reads TGTGCCAGCAGTTCCCCCACTAGCGGGGGCCTCTACGAGCAGTACTTC. Its protein product is CASSSPTSGGLYEQYF.

V gene TRBV28 combines with J gene TRBJ1-6; TRBD1 agrees at 7 bases. V shed 6 bases and J 0 bases; nucleotides not matched to a gene: 5. In germline, CDR1 is MDHEN, CDR2 SYDVKM. The CDR3 spans 16 residues. DNA for the CDR3: TGTGCCAGCAGGACACCAGGGGGCTCCTATAATTCACCCCTCCACTTT. Translated, it gives CASRTPGGSYNSPLHF.

This rearrangement joins TRBV9 to TRBJ1-5, with 8 bases fitting TRBD1. V was clipped by 2 bases and J by 4 bases; unmatched bases: 2. CDR1 is SGDLS, CDR2 YYNGEE, per germline. The CDR3 covers 14 residues. The CDR3 nucleotides read TGTGCCAGCAGCGTGACAGGGGCTAATCAGCCCCAGCATTTT. Translation: CASSVTGANQPQHF.

This chain joins TRBV4-2 and TRBJ2-1, with 9 bases matching TRBD2. With 3 bases clipped from V and 7 bases from J, the junction kept 13 bases outside the gene matches. Germline lookup yields CDR1 LGHNA and CDR2 YNFKEQ. CDR3 length: 17 amino acids. Written as DNA, the CDR3 is TGTGCCAGCAGCCACTCCTGGGGGCGGGAGGGCCAAAATGAGCAGTTCTTC. Amino acid sequence: CASSHSWGREGQNEQFF.

The rearrangement links TRBV27 to TRBJ2-3; 10 nucleotides match TRBD1. J lost 4 bases, V lost 1 base, and 5 bases had no gene match. The germline CDR1 and CDR2 sequences are MNHEY and SMNVEV (reference sequence). The CDR3 is made up of 16 amino acids. CDR3 in DNA: TGTGCCAGCAGTTTATGGGGACAGGGGATCCCAGATACGCAGTATTTT. Protein sequence: CASSLWGQGIPDTQYF.

V is TRBV4-3 and J is TRBJ1-1; tentative D call: TRBD1 (5 bases). The germline gives CDR1 LGHNA, CDR2 YSLEER. The V end was cut by 4 bases, the J end by 0 bases, with 15 bases between. The length of the CDR3 is 16 residues. For the CDR3, the DNA is TGCGCCAGCAGCCCGGGGGGTCATAACATGAACACTGAAGCTTTCTTT. It yields the protein CASSPGGHNMNTEAFF.

Turning to this clone: At one end the junction does not follow the germline gene, possibly because of a read error. The chain joins TRBV6-1 to TRBJ2-5; TRBD2 matches 11 bases. CDR3 length: 15 amino acids. From germline, CDR1 is MNHNS and CDR2 SASEGT. The CDR3 loop reads CASSDMGLAEETQYF. The CDR3 DNA sequence: TGTGCCAGTAGTGATATGGGACTAGCGGAAGAGACCCAGTACTTC.

The chain links TRBV7-2 to TRBJ1-1; TRBD1 aligns across 7 bases. CDR1 and CDR2 (germline): SGHTA, FQGNSA. The CDR3 has 14 amino acids. V lost 3 bases, J lost 0 bases, and 1 base stayed unmatched. The CDR3 spells CASSFDRVNTEAFF. The CDR3 nucleotides read TGTGCCAGCAGCTTTGACAGGGTGAACACTGAAGCTTTCTTT. The complete variable domain, with remaining parts taken from reference TRBV7-2 and TRBJ1-1, reads GAGVSQSPSNKVTEKGKDVELRCDPISGHTALYWYRQSLGQGLEFLIYFQGNSAPDKSGLPSDRFSAERTGGSVSTLTIQRTQQEDSAVYLCASSFDRVNTEAFFGQGTRLTVV.

In its sample, this clone was seen once. This sequence joins TRBV14 and TRBJ1-2, with D unresolved. V lost 4 bases and J 8 bases, leaving 14 bases between the germline ends. Germline lookup yields CDR1 SGHDN and CDR2 FVKESK. CDR3 length: 13 amino acids. The CDR3 sequence: CASSRIVNSGYTF. The CDR3 DNA follows: TGTGCCAGCAGCCGAATAGTGAACTCCGGCTACACCTTC.

V is TRBV6-6 and J is TRBJ1-5; D gene uncertain. The germline V gene has CDR1 MNHNY and CDR2 SVGAGI (reference sequence). The length of the CDR3 is 15 residues. Trimming left V 1 base short and J 0 bases short, with 7 bases between. The CDR3 loop reads CASSYYSYSNQPQHF. Written as DNA, the CDR3 is TGTGCCAGCAGTTACTACTCTTATAGCAATCAGCCCCAGCATTTT.

V and J are TRBV5-4 and TRBJ2-3; 11 bases agree with TRBD2. Germline CDR1 reads SGHNT; CDR2 reads YYREEE (reference sequence). This CDR3 has 16 residues. Trimming took 3 bases from V and 4 from J; bases not matched to a gene: 7. The CDR3 DNA reads as TGTGCCAGCAGCTCCCTAGCGGGAGGACAGGCAGATACGCAGTATTTT. This sequence encodes CASSSLAGGQADTQYF.

The CDR3 here is CASSPHGTGTSRTDTQYF. In nucleotides, the CDR3 is TGTGCCAGCAGCCCCCACGGAACCGGGACTAGCAGAACAGATACGCAGTATTTT. The chain is built from TRBV9 and TRBJ2-3; 9 nucleotides align to TRBD2. The V gene's germline CDR1 is SGDLS and CDR2 YYNGEE. V was pared by 4 bases and J by 3 bases, with 15 bases of the junction left unmatched. This CDR3 spans 18 amino acids.

The chain links TRBV5-1 to TRBJ2-5, with 7 bases lining up with TRBD2. Germline CDR1 reads SGHRS; CDR2 reads YFSETQ. This CDR3 has 16 amino acids. The V segment lost 0 bases and the J segment 2 bases; nucleotides outside the gene matches: 7. In nucleotides, the CDR3 is TGCGCCAGCAGCTTGGAAGTCCGCGGGGGACAAGAGACCCAGTACTTC. It encodes CASSLEVRGGQETQYF.